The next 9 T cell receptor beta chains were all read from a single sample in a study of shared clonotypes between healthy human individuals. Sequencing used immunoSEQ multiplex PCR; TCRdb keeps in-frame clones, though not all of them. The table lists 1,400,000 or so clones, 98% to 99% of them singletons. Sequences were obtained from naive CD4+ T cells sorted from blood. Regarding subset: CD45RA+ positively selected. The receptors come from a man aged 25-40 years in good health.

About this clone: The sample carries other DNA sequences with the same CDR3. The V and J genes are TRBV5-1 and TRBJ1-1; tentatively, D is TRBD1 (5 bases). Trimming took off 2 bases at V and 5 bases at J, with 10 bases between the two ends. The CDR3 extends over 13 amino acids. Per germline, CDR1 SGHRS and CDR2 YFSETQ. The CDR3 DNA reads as TGCGCCAGCAGCTTCCAGGGTGGAACTGAAGCTTTCTTT. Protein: CASSFQGGTEAFF.

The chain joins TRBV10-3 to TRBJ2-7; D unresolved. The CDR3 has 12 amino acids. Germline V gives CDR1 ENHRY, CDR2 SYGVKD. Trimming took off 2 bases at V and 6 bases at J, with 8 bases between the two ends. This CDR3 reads CAISETHGEQYF. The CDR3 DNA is TGTGCCATCAGTGAGACACATGGCGAGCAGTACTTC.

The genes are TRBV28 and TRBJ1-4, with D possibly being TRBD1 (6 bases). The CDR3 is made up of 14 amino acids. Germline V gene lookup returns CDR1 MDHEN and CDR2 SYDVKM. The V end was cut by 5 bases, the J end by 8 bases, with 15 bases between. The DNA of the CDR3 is TGTGCCAGCAGTCCTACAGGGTTGGGCGAAAAACTGTTTTTT. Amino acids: CASSPTGLGEKLFF.

CDR3: CASSPLASGFTDTQYF. Here the CDR3 DNA reads TGTGCCAGCTCACCGTTAGCTAGCGGATTCACAGATACGCAGTATTTT. The rearrangement joins TRBV18 to TRBJ2-3; 7 bases agree with TRBD2. Germline-derived CDR1 and CDR2 are KGHSH and LQKENI. The CDR3 totals 16 residues. V lost 3 bases and J lost 2; bases outside the gene matches: 8.

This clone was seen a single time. In DNA form, the CDR3 reads TGCGCCAGCAGCCAAGATCTAGCGGGAGGTCTCACCGGGGAGCTGTTTTTT. This translates into CASSQDLAGGLTGELFF. V gene TRBV4-3 combines with J gene TRBJ2-2; 11 nucleotides agree with TRBD2. The junction had 4 bases not matched to a gene; V was cut back by 0 bases and J by 4 bases. This CDR3 comprises 17 residues. Germline V gives CDR1 LGHNA, CDR2 YSLEER.

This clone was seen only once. DNA for the CDR3: TGTGCCAGCAGTATGCCCAACTCTGGAAACACCATATATTTT. Its translation is CASSMPNSGNTIYF. The J gene is TRBJ1-3, the V gene TRBV5-4; no firm D call. Germline values: CDR1 SGHNT, CDR2 YYREEE (reference sequence). This CDR3 is built from 14 residues. V dropped 5 bases and J dropped 0 bases, with 9 bases sitting between them.

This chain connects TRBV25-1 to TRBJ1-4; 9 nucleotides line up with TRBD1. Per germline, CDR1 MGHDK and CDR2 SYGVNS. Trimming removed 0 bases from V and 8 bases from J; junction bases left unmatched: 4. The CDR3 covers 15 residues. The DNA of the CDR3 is TGTGCCAGCAGTGAATATGGGACAGGGAGAGAAAAACTGTTTTTT. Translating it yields CASSEYGTGREKLFF.

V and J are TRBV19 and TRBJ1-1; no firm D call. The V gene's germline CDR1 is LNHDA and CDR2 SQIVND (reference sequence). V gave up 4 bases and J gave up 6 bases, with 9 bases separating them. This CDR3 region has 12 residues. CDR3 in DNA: TGTGCCAGTAGTACCTCCCACCCTGAAGCTTTCTTT. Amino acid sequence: CASSTSHPEAFF.

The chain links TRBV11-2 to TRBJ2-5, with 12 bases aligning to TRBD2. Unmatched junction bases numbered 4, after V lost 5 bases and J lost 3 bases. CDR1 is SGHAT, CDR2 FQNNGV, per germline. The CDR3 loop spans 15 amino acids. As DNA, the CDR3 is TGTGCCAGCAGCCCTAGACTAGCGGGAGAAGAGACCCAGTACTTC. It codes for CASSPRLAGEETQYF.